One TCR beta chain is described in this entry. Its antigen is not identified. The individuals who served as donors were healthy Caucasians living in Russia, aged roughly 6 to 100. The data originate from a study of blood T cells in healthy people across ages. For the second PCR, which ran for about 6 to 11 cycles, a sample-barcoded 5' primer and a J-beta primer mix were used. Using its own MiXCR run on the 5' RACE reads, TCRdb lists one record per CDR3 protein. This sample has more than 650,000 distinct CDR3 sequences, with 22% found just once. General study findings and limits: The unknown donor CMV status may have confounded expanded clonotype changes.

Trimming removed 1 base from V and 2 bases from J, with 13 bases in between. The CDR3 extends over 16 amino acids. Germline V gene data show CDR1 as LGHNA and CDR2 as YSLEER. This receptor was obtained from a man aged 65 to 79 in good health. The chain has TRBV4-3 and TRBJ2-3; D is possibly TRBD2 (6 bases). The specimen was blood. This CDR3 is CASSQGGEDDTDTQYF. The CDR3 nucleotides are TGCGCCAGCAGCCAAGGGGGGGAGGACGACACAGATACGCAGTATTTT.